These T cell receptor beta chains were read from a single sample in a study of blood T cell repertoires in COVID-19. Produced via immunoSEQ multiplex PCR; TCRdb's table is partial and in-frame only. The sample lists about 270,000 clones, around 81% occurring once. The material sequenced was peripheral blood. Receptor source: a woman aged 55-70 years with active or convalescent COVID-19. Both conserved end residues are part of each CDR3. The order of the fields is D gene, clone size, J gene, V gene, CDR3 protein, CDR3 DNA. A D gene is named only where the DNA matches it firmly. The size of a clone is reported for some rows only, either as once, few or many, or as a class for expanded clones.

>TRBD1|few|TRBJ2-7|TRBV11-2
CASSPPGQFYEQYF
TGTGCCAGCAGCCCTCCGGGACAGTTCTACGAGCAGTACTTC
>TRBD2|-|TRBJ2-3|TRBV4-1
CASSRITSGGYTDTQYF
TGCGCCAGCAGCCGAATTACTAGCGGGGGGTACACAGATACGCAGTATTTT
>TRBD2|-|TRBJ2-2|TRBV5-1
CASLAGAGTGELFF
TGCGCCAGTCTAGCGGGGGCTGGCACCGGGGAGCTGTTTTTT
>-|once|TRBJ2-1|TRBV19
CASQRGQFF
TGTGCCAGTCAACGCGGGCAGTTCTTC
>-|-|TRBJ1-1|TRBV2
CASSPGQVYTEAFF
TGTGCCAGCAGTCCAGGGCAGGTCTACACTGAAGCTTTCTTT
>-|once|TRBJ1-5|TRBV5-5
CASRPDRDSNQPQHF
TGTGCCAGCAGACCCGACAGAGATAGCAATCAGCCCCAGCATTTT
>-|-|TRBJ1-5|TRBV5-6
CASSLLNHPQHF
TGTGCCAGCAGCTTACTCAATCATCCCCAGCATTTT
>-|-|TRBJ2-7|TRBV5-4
CASSGGYEQYF
TGTGCCAGCAGCGGGGGGTACGAGCAGTACTTC
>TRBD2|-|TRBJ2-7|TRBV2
CASGSGGFYEQYF
TGTGCCAGCGGTAGCGGGGGGTTCTACGAGCAGTACTTC
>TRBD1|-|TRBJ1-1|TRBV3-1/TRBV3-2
CASSQVLGQGAEAFF
TGTGCCAGCAGCCAAGTATTGGGACAGGGCGCTGAAGCTTTCTTT
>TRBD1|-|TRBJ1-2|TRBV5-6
CASSLGGQTYGYTF
TGTGCCAGCAGCTTAGGGGGACAGACCTATGGCTACACCTTC
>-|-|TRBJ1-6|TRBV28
CASSLNAGYNSPLHF
TGTGCCAGCAGTTTAAACGCAGGGTATAATTCACCCCTCCACTTT
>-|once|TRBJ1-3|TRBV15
CATSREVGGMGDTIYF
TGTGCCACCAGCAGAGAAGTGGGGGGAATGGGGGACACCATATATTTT
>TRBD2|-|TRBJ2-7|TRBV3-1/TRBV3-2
CASSQNSGGREQYF
TGTGCCAGCAGCCAAAATAGCGGGGGTAGGGAGCAGTACTTC
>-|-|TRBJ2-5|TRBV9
CASSVTGQETQYF
TGTGCCAGCAGCGTAACAGGGCAAGAGACCCAGTACTTC
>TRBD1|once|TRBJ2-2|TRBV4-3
CASSQELGQGYTGELFF
TGCGCCAGCAGCCAAGAGTTAGGACAGGGATACACCGGGGAGCTGTTTTTT
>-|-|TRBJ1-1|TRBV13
CASSLWGAEAFF
TGTGCCAGCAGCTTATGGGGAGCTGAAGCTTTCTTT
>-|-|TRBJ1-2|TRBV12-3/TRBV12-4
CASSRNTGSGYTF
TGTGCCAGCAGCCGGAACACAGGGTCCGGCTACACCTTC
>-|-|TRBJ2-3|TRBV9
CASSVDGVPTDTQYF
TGTGCCAGCAGCGTAGACGGGGTGCCCACAGATACGCAGTATTTT
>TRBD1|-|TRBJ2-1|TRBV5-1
CASSSMGQRNNKQFF
TGCGCCAGCAGCTCCATGGGACAGAGAAACAATAAGCAGTTCTTC
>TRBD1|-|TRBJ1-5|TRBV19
CASTHLRQGSNQPQHF
TGTGCCAGTACCCATCTACGACAGGGGAGCAATCAGCCCCAGCATTTT
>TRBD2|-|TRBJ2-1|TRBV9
CASSVEVRGVVNEQFF
TGTGCCAGCAGCGTAGAGGTGCGGGGGGTAGTCAATGAGCAGTTCTTC
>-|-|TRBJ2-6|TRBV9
CASSGTGSGGANVLTF
TGTGCCAGCAGCGGAACAGGGTCAGGTGGGGCCAACGTCCTGACTTTC
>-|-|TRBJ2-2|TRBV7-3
CASSPPTSTGELFF
TGTGCCAGCAGCCCCCCGACTAGCACCGGGGAGCTGTTTTTT
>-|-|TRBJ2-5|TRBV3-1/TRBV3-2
CASSQDSPPWMEGEETQYF
TGTGCCAGCAGCCAAGATTCACCCCCCTGGATGGAGGGTGAAGAGACCCAGTACTTC
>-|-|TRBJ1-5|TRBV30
CAWSVGTTGANQPQHF
TGTGCCTGGAGTGTAGGAACTACAGGCGCCAATCAGCCCCAGCATTTT
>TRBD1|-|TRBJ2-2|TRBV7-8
CASSPRTGSPGELFF
TGTGCCAGCAGCCCACGGACAGGGTCCCCCGGGGAGCTGTTTTTT
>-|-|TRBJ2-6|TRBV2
CASRRLVSGANVLTF
TGTGCCAGCAGGAGACTGGTCTCTGGGGCCAACGTCCTGACTTTC
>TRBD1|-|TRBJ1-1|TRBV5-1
CASSPGRIAGGGMNTEAFF
TGCGCCAGCAGCCCTGGACGGATCGCAGGGGGCGGAATGAACACTGAAGCTTTCTTT
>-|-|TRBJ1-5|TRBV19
CATGGGRNQPQHF
TGTGCCACCGGGGGGGGGCGCAATCAGCCCCAGCATTTT
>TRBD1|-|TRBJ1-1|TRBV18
CASSPPGSDRETEAFF
TGTGCCAGCTCACCACCGGGCTCGGACAGGGAGACTGAAGCTTTCTTT
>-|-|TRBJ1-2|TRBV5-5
CASSLEGTTRERYTF
TGTGCCAGCAGCTTGGAAGGCACAACCCGGGAGCGCTACACCTTC
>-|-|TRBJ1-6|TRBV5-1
CASRWGGTENSPLHF
TGCGCCAGCAGATGGGGCGGGACTGAGAATTCACCCCTCCACTTT
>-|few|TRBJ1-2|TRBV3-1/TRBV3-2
CASGGAVGYTF
TGTGCCAGCGGTGGCGCGGTGGGCTACACCTTC
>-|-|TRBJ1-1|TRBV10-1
CASTSSGVNTEAFF
TGCGCCAGCACCTCCAGCGGGGTGAACACTGAAGCTTTCTTT
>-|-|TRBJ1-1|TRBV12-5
CASGLVLSGTNTEAFF
TGTGCTAGTGGTTTGGTACTTTCAGGGACTAACACTGAAGCTTTCTTT
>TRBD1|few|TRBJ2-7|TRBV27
CASSLSGGQGSYEQYF
TGTGCCAGCAGTTTATCGGGGGGACAGGGTTCCTACGAGCAGTACTTC
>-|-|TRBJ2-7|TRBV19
CASSRGQSYEQYF
TGTGCCAGTAGCCGAGGACAGTCCTACGAGCAGTACTTC
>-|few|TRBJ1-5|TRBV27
CASSPGVQPQHF
TGTGCCAGCAGTCCAGGGGTTCAGCCCCAGCATTTT
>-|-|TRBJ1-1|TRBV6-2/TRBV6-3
CASSYVAEAEAFF
TGTGCCAGCAGTTACGTTGCGGAAGCTGAAGCTTTCTTT
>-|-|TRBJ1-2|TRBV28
CASSLAIMANYGYTF
TGTGCCAGCAGTTTGGCCATAATGGCTAACTATGGCTACACCTTC